This TCR beta chain stems from a study of regulatory T cells in long-lasting Graves disease. This clonotype occurred many times. Indicated time point: newly diagnosed GD, antithyroid drugs for less than 3 months. PBMC RNA was the source of the TCR library. Germline lookup yields CDR1 MDHEN and CDR2 SYDVKM. V was trimmed by 7 bases and J by 0 bases, leaving 16 bases between them. The CDR3 extends over 16 amino acids. Library construction for TCR beta used iRepertoire HTBI primers and Arm-PCR of CDR3 regions. Each CDR3 protein gets one entry after TCRdb re-called the multiplex PCR reads with MiXCR. The table has 530,000 or so distinct CDR3 sequences, 13% seen once. These records were also assigned to another study, of T cells in Graves' hyperthyroidism and ophthalmopathy. Turning to that study: Hyperthyroidism had been newly diagnosed in patients aged 18 to 65, and its duration was under 2 months.

V gene TRBV28 combines with J gene TRBJ2-1; D ambiguous. Specimen: peripheral blood mononuclear cells (PBMCs), collected at new diagnosis, from a patient treated with antithyroid drugs. This sequence was found in a man aged 25 to 40 with Graves disease. In DNA, the CDR3 is TGTGCCAGCACTCTGATGCCGCTGAACTCCTACAATGAGCAGTTCTTC. It translates to CASTLMPLNSYNEQFF.